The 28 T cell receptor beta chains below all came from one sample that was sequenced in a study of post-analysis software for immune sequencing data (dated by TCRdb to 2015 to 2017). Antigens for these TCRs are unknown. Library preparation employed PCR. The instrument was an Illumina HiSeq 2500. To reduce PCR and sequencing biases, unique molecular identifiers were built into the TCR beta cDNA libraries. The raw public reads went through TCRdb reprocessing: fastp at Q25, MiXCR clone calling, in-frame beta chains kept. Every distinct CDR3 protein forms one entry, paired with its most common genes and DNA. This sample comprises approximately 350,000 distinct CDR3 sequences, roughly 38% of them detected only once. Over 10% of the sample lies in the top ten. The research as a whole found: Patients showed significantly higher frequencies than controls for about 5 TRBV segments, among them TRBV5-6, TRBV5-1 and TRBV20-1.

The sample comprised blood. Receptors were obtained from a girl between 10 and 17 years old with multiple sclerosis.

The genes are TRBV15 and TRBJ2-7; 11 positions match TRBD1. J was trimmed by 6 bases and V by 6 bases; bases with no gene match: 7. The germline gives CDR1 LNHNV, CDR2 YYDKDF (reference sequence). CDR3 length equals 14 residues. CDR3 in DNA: TGTGCCACCAGAGCAACGGGACAGGGGGGCGAGCAGTACTTC. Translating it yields CATRATGQGGEQYF.

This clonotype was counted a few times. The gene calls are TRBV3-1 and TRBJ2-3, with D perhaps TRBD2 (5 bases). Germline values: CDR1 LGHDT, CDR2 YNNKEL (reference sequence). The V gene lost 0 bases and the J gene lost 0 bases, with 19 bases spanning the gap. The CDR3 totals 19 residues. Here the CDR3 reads CASSQDWRPGGDSTDTQYF. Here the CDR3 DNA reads TGTGCCAGCAGCCAAGATTGGAGGCCGGGCGGAGATAGCACAGATACGCAGTATTTT.

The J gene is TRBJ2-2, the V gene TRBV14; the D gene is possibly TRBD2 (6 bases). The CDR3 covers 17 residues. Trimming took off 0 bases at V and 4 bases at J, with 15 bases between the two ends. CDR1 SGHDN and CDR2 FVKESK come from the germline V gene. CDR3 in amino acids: CASSQDFALLATGELFF. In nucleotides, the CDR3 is TGTGCCAGCAGCCAAGATTTTGCCTTACTAGCCACCGGGGAGCTGTTTTTT.

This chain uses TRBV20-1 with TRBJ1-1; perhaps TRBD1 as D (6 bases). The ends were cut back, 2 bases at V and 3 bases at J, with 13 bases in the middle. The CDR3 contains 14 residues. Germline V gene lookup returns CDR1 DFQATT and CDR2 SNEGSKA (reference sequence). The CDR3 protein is CSARRGEEHTEAFF. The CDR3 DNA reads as TGCAGTGCTAGAAGGGGGGAAGAGCACACTGAAGCTTTCTTT.

CDR3: CASSLPRHTVYEQYF. CDR3 bases: TGTGCCAGCAGCTTGCCGCGGCACACCGTATACGAGCAGTACTTC. This chain connects TRBV7-2 to TRBJ2-7; D is unclear. Germline V gene data show CDR1 as SGHTA and CDR2 as FQGNSA. Trimming stripped 3 bases from V and 4 bases from J, with 16 bases between. CDR3 length equals 15 residues.

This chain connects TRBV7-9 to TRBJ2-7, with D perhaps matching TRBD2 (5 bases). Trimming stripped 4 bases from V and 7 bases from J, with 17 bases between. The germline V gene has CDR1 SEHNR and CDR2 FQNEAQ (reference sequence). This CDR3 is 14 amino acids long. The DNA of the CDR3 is TGTGCCAGCAGCTCCAGGACTGGGCTGGGGGAGCAGTACTTC. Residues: CASSSRTGLGEQYF.

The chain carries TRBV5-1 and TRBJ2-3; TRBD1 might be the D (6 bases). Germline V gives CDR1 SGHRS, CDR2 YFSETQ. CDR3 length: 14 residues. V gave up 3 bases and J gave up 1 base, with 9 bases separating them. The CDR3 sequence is CASSSEGGTDTQYF. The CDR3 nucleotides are TGCGCCAGCAGCTCTGAGGGGGGCACAGATACGCAGTATTTT.

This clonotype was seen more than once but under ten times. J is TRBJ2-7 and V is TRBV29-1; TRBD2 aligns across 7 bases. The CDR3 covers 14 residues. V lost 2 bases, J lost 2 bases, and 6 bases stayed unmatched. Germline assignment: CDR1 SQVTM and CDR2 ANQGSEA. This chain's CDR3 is CSVELRGGTYEQYF. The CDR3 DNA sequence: TGCAGCGTTGAATTGCGGGGAGGGACCTACGAGCAGTACTTC.

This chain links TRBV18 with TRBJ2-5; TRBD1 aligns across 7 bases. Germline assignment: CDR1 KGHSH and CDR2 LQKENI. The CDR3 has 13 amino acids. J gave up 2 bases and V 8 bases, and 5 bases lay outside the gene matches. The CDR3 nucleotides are TGTGCCAGCCCATCGGGACAGCAAGAGACCCAGTACTTC. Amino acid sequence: CASPSGQQETQYF. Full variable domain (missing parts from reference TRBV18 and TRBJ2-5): NAGVMQNPRHLVRRRGQEARLRCSPMKGHSHVYWYRQLPEEGLKFMVYLQKENIIDESGMPKERFSAEFPKEGPSILRIQQVVRGDSAAYFCASPSGQQETQYFGPGTRLLVL.

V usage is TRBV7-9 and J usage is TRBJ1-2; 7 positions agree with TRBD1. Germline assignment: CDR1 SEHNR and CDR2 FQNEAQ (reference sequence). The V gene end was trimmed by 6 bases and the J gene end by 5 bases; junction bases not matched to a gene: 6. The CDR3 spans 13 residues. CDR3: CASSPTGAYGYTF. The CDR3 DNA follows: TGTGCCAGCAGTCCCACAGGGGCGTATGGCTACACCTTC.

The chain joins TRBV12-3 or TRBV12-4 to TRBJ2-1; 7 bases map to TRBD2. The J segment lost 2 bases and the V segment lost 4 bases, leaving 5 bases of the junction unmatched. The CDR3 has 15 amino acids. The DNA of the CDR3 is TGTGCCAGCAGTTATCGGGGGGTGACCTACAATGAGCAGTTCTTC. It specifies CASSYRGVTYNEQFF.

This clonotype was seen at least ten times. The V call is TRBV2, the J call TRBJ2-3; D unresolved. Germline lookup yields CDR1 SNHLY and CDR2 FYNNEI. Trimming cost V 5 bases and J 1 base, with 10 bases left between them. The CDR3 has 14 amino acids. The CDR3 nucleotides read TGTGCCAGCAGTCTAGGGCCTCGCACAGATACGCAGTATTTT. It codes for CASSLGPRTDTQYF.

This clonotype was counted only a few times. CDR3 in DNA: TGTGCCAGCAGATCCGGGACACCCATCGAAGGCAATCAGCCCCAGCATTTT. Its protein is CASRSGTPIEGNQPQHF. The chain carries TRBV7-8 and TRBJ1-5; D is perhaps TRBD1 (6 bases). CDR1 and CDR2 from the germline V gene are SGHVS and FQNEAQ. This CDR3 comprises 17 residues. V shed 6 bases and J shed 2 bases, with 20 bases lying between them.

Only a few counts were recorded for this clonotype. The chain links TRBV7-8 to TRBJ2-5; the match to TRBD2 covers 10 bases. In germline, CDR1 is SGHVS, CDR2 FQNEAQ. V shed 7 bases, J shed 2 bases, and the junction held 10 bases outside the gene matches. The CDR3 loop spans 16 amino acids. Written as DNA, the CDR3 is TGTGCCAGCACCCTGAGCGGACTAGCGGCACAAGAGACCCAGTACTTC. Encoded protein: CASTLSGLAAQETQYF.

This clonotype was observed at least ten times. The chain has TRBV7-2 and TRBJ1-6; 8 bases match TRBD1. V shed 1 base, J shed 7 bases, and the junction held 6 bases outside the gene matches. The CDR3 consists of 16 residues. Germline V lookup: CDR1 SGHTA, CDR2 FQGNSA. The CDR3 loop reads CASSLVLGQDNSPLHF. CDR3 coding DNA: TGTGCCAGCAGCTTAGTGTTGGGACAGGACAATTCACCCCTCCACTTT.

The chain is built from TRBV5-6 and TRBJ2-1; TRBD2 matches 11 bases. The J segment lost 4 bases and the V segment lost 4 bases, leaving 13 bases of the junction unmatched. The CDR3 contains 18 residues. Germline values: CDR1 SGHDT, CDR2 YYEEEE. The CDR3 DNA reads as TGTGCCAGCAGCGGGACGACTAGCGGGGTAAACTTATACAATGAGCAGTTCTTC. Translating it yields CASSGTTSGVNLYNEQFF.

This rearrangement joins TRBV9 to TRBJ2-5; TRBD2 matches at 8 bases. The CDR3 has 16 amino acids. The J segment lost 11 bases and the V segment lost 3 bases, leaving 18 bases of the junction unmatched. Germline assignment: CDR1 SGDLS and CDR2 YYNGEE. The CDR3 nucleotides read TGTGCCAGCAGCGAGAATGCGGGGGGTTCCTACAATGAGCAGTACTTC. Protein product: CASSENAGGSYNEQYF.

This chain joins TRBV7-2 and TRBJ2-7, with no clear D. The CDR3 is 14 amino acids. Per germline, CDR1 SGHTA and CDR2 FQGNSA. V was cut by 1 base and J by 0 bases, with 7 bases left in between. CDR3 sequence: CASSLDSFSYEQYF. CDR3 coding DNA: TGTGCCAGCAGCTTAGACAGCTTCTCCTACGAGCAGTACTTC.

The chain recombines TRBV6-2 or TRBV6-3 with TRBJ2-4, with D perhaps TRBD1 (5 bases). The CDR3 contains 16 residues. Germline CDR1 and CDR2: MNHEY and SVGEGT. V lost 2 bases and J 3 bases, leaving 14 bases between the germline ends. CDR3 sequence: CASSYGLRGHKNIQYF. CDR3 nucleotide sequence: TGTGCCAGCAGTTACGGTCTGAGAGGACACAAAAACATTCAGTACTTC.

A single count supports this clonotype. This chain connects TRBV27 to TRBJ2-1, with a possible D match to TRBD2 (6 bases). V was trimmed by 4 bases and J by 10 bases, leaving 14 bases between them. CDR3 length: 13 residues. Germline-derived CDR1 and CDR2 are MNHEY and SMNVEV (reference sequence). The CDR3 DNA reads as TGTGCCAGCAGTTCCGAGCTAGCGCCCGAGCAGTTCTTC. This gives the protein CASSSELAPEQFF.

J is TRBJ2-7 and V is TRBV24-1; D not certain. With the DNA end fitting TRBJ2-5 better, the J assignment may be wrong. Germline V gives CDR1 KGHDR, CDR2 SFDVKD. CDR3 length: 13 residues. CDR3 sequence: CATSDELGETQYF. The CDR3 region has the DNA TGTGCCACCAGTGATGAACTGGGAGAGACCCAGTACTTC.

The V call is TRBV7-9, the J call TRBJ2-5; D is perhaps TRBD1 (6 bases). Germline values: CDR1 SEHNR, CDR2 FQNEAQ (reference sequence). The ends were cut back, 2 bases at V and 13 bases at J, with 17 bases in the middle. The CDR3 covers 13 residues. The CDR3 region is CASSLTGPEGSYF. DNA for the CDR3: TGTGCCAGCAGCTTAACAGGGCCTGAGGGTTCGTACTTC.

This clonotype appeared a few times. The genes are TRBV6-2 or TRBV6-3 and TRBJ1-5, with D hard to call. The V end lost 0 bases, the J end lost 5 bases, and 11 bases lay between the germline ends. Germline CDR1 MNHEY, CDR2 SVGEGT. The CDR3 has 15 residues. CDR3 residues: CASSYSILEDQPQHF. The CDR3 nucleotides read TGTGCCAGCAGTTACTCGATACTAGAAGATCAGCCCCAGCATTTT.

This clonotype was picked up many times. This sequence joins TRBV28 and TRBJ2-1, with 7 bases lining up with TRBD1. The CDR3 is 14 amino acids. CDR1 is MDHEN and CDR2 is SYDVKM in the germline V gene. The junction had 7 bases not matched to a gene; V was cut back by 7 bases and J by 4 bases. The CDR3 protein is CASTKGQLYNEQFF. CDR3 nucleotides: TGTGCCAGCACAAAGGGACAGTTGTACAATGAGCAGTTCTTC.

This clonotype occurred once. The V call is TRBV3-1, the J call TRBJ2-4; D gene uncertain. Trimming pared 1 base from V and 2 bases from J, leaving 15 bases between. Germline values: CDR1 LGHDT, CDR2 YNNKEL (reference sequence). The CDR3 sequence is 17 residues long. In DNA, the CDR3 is TGTGCCAGCAGCCAAGTTTCTGTCAGCCGGTCCAAAAACATTCAGTACTTC. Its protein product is CASSQVSVSRSKNIQYF.

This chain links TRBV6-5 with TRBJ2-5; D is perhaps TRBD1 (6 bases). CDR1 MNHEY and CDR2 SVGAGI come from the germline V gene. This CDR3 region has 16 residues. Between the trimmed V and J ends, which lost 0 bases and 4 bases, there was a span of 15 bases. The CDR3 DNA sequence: TGTGCCAGCAGTTACTCGAATACAGGGAAGAGAGAGACCCAGTACTTC. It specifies CASSYSNTGKRETQYF.

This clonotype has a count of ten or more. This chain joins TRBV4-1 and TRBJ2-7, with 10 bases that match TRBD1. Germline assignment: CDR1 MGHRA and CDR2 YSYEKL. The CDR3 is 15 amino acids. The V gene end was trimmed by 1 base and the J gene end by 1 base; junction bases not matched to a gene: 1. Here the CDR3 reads CASSQGTGGSYEQYF. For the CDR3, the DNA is TGCGCCAGCAGCCAAGGGACAGGGGGTTCCTACGAGCAGTACTTC.

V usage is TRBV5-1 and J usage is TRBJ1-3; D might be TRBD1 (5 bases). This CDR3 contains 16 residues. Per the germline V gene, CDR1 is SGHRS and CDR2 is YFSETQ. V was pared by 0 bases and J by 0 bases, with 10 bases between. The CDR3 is CASSLVGRISGNTIYF. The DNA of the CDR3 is TGCGCCAGCAGCTTGGTGGGACGGATCTCTGGAAACACCATATATTTT.